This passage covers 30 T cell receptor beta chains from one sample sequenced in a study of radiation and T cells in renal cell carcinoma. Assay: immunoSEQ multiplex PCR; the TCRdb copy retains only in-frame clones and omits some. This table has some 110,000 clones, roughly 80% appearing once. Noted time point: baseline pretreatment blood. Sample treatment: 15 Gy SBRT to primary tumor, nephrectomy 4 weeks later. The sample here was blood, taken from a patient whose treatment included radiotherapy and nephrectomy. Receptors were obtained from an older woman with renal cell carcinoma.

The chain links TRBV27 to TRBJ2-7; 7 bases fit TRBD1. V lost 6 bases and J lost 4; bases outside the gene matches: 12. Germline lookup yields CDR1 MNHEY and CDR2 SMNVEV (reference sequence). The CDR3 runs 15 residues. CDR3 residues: CASRQRLGGRYEQYF. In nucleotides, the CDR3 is TGTGCCAGCAGGCAAAGATTAGGGGGCAGATACGAGCAGTACTTC.

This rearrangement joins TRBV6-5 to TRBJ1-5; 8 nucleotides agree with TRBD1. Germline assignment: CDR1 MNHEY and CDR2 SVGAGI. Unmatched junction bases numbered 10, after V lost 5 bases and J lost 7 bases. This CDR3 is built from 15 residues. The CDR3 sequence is CASSATDRDGQPQHF. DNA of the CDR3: TGTGCCAGCAGTGCAACGGACAGGGACGGGCAGCCCCAGCATTTT.

The CDR3 bases are TGTGCCAGCAGCTTAGAGGTAGTTTCTGAGCAGTTCTTC. Its protein is CASSLEVVSEQFF. V gene TRBV7-2 combines with J gene TRBJ2-1, with unresolved D. The CDR3 has 13 residues. CDR1 is SGHTA and CDR2 is FQGNSA in the germline V gene. The germline V and J ends were trimmed by 1 base and 9 bases, with 10 bases remaining between them.

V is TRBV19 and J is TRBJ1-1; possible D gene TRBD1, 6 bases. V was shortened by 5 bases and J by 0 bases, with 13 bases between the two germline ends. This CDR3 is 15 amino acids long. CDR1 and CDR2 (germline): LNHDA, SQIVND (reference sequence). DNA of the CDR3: TGTGCCAGTAGTGGGGGGGACATCATGAACACTGAAGCTTTCTTT. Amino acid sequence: CASSGGDIMNTEAFF.

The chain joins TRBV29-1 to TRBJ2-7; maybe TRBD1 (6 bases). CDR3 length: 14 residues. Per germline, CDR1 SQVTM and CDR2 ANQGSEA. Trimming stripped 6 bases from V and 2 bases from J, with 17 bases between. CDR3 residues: CSVVPDRFPYEQYF. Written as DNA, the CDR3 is TGCAGCGTCGTACCCGACAGGTTTCCCTACGAGCAGTACTTC.

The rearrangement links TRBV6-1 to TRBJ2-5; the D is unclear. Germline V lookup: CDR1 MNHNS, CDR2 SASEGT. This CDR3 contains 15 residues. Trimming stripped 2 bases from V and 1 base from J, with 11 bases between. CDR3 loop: CASSENPSSQETQYF. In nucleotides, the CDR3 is TGTGCCAGCAGTGAAAATCCGAGTTCCCAAGAGACCCAGTACTTC.

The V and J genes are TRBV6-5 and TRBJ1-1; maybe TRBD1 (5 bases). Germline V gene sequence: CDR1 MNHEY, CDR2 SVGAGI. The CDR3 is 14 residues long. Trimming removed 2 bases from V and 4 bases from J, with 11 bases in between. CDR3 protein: CASSYGGRSTEAFF. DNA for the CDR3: TGTGCCAGCAGTTACGGGGGACGGAGCACTGAAGCTTTCTTT.

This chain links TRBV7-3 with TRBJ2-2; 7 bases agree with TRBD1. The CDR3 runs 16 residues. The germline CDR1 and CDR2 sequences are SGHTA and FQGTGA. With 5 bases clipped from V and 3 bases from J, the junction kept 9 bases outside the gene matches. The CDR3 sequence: CASSQNRGSDTGELFF. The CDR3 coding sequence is TGTGCCAGCAGCCAAAACAGGGGTAGCGACACCGGGGAGCTGTTTTTT. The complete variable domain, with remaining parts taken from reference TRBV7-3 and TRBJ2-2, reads GAGVSQTPSNKVTEKGKYVELRCDPISGHTALYWYRQSLGQGPEFLIYFQGTGAADDSGLPNDRFFAVRPEGSVSTLKIQRTERGDSAVYLCASSQNRGSDTGELFFGEGSRLTVL.

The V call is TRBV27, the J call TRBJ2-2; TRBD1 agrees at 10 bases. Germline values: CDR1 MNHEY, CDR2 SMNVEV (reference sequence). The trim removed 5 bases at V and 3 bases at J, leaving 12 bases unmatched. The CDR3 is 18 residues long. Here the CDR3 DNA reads TGTGCCAGCAGTCCGCTCCCTGGACAGGGGGGGTACACCGGGGAGCTGTTTTTT. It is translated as CASSPLPGQGGYTGELFF.

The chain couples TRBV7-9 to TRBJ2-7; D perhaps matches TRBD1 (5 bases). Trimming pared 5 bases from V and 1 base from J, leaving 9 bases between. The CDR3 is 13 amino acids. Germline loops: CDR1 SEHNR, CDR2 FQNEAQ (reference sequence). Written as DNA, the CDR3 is TGTGCCAGCAGCGGGGCCCTATCCTACGAGCAGTACTTC. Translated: CASSGALSYEQYF.

CDR3 sequence reads: CASSGSSQAYYGYTF. DNA for the CDR3: TGTGCCAGCAGCGGGAGTTCGCAGGCGTACTATGGCTACACCTTC. The chain is built from TRBV9 and TRBJ1-2; D is unclear. V gave up 3 bases and J gave up 3 bases, with 15 bases separating them. Germline loops: CDR1 SGDLS, CDR2 YYNGEE. CDR3 length: 15 residues.

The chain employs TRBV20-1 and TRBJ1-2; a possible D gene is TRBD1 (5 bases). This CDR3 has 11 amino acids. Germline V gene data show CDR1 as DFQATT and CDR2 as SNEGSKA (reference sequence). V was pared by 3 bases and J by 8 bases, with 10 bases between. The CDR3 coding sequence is TGCAGTGCTAGCGCCGGGGGGGGCTACACCTTC. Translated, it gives CSASAGGGYTF.

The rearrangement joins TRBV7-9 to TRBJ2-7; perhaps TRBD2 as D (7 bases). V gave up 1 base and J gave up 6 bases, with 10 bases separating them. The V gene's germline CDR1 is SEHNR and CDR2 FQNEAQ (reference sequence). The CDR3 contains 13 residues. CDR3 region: CASSLVGGGEQYF. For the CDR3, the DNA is TGTGCCAGCAGCTTAGTGGGAGGGGGCGAGCAGTACTTC.

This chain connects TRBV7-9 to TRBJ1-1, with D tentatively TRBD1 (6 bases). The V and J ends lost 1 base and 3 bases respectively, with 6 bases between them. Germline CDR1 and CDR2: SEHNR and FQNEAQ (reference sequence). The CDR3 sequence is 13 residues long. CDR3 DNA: TGTGCCAGCAGCTTAGGGGGGCACACTGAAGCTTTCTTT. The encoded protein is CASSLGGHTEAFF.

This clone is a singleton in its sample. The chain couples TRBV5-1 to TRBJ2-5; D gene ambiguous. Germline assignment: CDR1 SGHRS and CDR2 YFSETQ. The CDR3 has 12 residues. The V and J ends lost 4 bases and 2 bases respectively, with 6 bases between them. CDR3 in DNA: TGCGCCAGCAGCGTCTTACAAGAGACCCAGTACTTC. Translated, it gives CASSVLQETQYF.

CDR3 in amino acids: CASSYRETSGESSYEQYF. The CDR3 DNA is TGCGCCAGCAGCTACCGAGAGACTAGCGGGGAAAGCTCCTACGAGCAGTACTTC. This chain uses TRBV5-1 with TRBJ2-7; TRBD2 matches at 11 bases. The J segment lost 0 bases and the V segment lost 3 bases, leaving 11 bases of the junction unmatched. The CDR3 has 18 residues. Germline CDR1 is SGHRS and CDR2 is YFSETQ.

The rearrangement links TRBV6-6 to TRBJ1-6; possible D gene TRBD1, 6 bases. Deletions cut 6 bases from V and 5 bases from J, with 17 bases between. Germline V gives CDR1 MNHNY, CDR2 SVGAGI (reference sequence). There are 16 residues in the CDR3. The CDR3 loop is CASSSGQTRNNSPLHF. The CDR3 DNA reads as TGTGCCAGCAGCTCCGGACAGACTCGCAATAATTCACCCCTCCACTTT.

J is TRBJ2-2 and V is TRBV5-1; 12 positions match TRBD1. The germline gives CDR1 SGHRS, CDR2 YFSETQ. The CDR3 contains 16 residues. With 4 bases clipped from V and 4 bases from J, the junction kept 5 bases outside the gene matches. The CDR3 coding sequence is TGCGCCAGCAGCCCGGGACAGGGGGCGGGCACCGGGGAGCTGTTTTTT. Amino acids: CASSPGQGAGTGELFF.

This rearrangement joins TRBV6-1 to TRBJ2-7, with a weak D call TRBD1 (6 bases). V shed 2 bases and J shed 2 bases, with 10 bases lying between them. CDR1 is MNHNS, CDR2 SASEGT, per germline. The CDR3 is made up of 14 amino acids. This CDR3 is CASSEFDRPYEQYF. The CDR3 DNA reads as TGTGCCAGCAGTGAATTCGACAGGCCCTACGAGCAGTACTTC.

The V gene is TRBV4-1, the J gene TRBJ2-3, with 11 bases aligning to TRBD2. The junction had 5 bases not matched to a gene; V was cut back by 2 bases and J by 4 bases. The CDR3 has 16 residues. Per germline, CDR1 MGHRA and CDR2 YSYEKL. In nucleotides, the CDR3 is TGCGCCAGCAGCCAATATAGCGGGGGGGCAGCAGATACGCAGTATTTT. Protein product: CASSQYSGGAADTQYF.

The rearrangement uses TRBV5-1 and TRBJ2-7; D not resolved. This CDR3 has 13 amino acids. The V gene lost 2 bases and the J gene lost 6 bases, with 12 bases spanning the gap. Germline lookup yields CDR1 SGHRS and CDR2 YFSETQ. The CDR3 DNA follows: TGCGCCAGCAGCTTCGGTCCGTTCTCCGAGCAGTACTTC. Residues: CASSFGPFSEQYF.

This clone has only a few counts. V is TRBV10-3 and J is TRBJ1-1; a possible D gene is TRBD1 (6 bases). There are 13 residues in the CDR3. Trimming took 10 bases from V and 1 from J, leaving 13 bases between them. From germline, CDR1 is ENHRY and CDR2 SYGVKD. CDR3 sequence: CATIRGANTEAFF. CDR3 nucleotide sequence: TGTGCCACTATCAGGGGTGCGAACACTGAAGCTTTCTTT.

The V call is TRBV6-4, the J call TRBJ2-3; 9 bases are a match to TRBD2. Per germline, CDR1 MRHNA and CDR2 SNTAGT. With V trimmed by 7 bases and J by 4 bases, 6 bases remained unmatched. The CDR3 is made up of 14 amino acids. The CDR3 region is CASKREEGADTQYF. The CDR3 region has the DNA TGTGCCAGCAAGCGGGAGGAGGGTGCAGATACGCAGTATTTT.

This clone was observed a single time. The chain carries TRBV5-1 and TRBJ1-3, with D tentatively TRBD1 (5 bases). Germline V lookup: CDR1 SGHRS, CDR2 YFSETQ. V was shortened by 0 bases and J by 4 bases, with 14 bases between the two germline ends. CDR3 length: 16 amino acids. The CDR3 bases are TGCGCCAGCAGCTTGGTTTCAGGGACTACCGGAAACACCATATATTTT. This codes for CASSLVSGTTGNTIYF.

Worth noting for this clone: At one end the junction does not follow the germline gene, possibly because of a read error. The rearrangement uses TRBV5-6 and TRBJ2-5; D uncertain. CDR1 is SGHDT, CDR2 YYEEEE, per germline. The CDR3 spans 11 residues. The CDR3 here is CASSLGQTRDF. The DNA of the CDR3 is TGTGCCAGCAGCTTGGGGCAGACAAGGGACTTC. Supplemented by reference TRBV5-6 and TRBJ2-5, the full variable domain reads DAGVTQSPTHLIKTRGQQVTLRCSPKSGHDTVSWYQQALGQGPQFIFQYYEEEERQRGNFPDRFSGHQFPNYSSELNVNALLLGDSALYLCASSLGQTRDFGPGTRLLVL.

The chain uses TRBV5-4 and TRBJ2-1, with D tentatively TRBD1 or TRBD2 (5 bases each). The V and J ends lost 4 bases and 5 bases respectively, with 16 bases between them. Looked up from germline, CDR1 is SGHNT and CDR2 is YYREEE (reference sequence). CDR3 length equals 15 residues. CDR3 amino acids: CASSTFGTGNNEQFF. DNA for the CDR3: TGTGCCAGCAGCACATTCGGGACGGGGAACAATGAGCAGTTCTTC. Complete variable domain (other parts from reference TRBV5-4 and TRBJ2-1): ETGVTQSPTHLIKTRGQQVTLRCSSQSGHNTVSWYQQALGQGPQFIFQYYREEENGRGNFPPRFSGLQFPNYSSELNVNALELDDSALYLCASSTFGTGNNEQFFGPGTRLTVL.

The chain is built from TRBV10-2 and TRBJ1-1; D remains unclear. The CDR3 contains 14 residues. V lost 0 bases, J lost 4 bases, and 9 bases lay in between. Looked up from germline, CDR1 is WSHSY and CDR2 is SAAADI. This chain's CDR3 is CASSESLTVTEAFF. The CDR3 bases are TGCGCCAGCAGTGAGTCGTTGACCGTCACTGAAGCTTTCTTT.

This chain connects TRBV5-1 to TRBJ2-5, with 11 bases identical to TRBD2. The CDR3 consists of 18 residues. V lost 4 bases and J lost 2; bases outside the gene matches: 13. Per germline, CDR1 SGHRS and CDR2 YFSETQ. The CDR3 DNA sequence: TGCGCCAGCAGCCGCGCTTACAGTACTAGCGGGGGACAAGAGACCCAGTACTTC. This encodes CASSRAYSTSGGQETQYF.

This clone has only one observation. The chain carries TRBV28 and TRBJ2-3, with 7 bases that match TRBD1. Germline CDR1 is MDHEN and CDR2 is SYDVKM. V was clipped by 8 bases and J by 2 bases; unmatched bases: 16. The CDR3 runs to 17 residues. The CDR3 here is CASPRLGQETSTDTQYF. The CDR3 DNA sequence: TGTGCCAGCCCCAGACTTGGACAGGAGACTTCCACAGATACGCAGTATTTT.

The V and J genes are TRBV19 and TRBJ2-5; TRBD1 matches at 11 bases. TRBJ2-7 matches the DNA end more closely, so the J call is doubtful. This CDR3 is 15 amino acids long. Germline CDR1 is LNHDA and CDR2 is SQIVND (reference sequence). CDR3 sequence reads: CASSPQGTGGYEQYF. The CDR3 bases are TGTGCCAGTAGCCCTCAGGGGACAGGGGGCTACGAGCAGTACTTC.